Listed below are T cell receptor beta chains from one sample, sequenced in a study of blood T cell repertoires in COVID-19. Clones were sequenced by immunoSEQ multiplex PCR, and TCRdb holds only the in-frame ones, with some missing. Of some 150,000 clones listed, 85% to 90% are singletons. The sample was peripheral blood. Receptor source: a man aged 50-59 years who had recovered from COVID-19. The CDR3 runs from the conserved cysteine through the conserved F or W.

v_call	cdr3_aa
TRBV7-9	CASSLVGGWETQYF
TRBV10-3	CAINRVGGSPLHF
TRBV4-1	CASSPRESSYNSPLHF
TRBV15	CATSRDQGVGNTIYF
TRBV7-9	CASSLVGTGRTGELFF
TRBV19	CASSTNRGNTEAFF
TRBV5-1	CASSLDRLNTEAFF
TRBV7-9	CASSLLASSGNTIYF
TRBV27	CASSPYFLGAASTDTQYF
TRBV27	CASTPGWDTEAFF
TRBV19	CASSPGQGMDEAFF
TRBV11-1	CASSLDTGGAFF
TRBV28	CASRGTGTPNYGYTF
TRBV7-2	CASSLALRDIDTQYF
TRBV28	CASSATGIVEEYTEAFF
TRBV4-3	CASSHDNRADYGYTF
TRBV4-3	CASSVIRGRAQHF
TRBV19	CASSMQGQGVYEQYF
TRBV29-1	CSVQQGGGADTQYF
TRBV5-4	CASSPRGGVVAGELFF
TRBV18	CASSLGQTTGELFF
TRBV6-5	CASVAAGGDTEAFF